These 30 T cell receptor beta chains originate from one sample sequenced in a study. From the 5' RACE reads, TCRdb called clonotypes with MiXCR, one entry per CDR3 protein. The table has roughly 39,000 distinct CDR3 sequences, approximately 19% seen once. Sequences were obtained from naive CD4+ T cells sorted from a lymph node. The subset is: naive CD4+ T cells, CD4+CD45RA+CD25-. Source of these receptors: a female donor with breast cancer.

The V gene is TRBV15, the J gene TRBJ2-7, with 8 positions matching TRBD1. Germline CDR1 reads LNHNV; CDR2 reads YYDKDF (reference sequence). This CDR3 is built from 14 residues. The J segment lost 5 bases and the V segment lost 2 bases, leaving 5 bases of the junction unmatched. CDR3 loop: CATSRTGGSHEQYF. CDR3 coding DNA: TGTGCCACCAGCAGAACAGGGGGAAGCCACGAGCAGTACTTC.

This clonotype was recorded many times. This chain uses TRBV20-1 with TRBJ1-1; possible D gene TRBD1, 5 bases. The V end was cut by 4 bases, the J end by 4 bases, with 13 bases between. This CDR3 is 13 amino acids long. Germline CDR1 and CDR2: DFQATT and SNEGSKA (reference sequence). CDR3 DNA: TGCAGTGCTACCCCCGAGGGGCGCACTGAAGCTTTCTTT. Protein: CSATPEGRTEAFF.

The V call is TRBV6-1, the J call TRBJ1-5, with 7 bases aligning to TRBD1. Per germline, CDR1 MNHNS and CDR2 SASEGT. This CDR3 contains 16 residues. V dropped 3 bases and J dropped 2; count of bases not matched to a gene: 7. The CDR3 loop is CASSDLPTGRNQPQHF. CDR3 DNA sequence: TGTGCCAGCAGTGACCTACCGACAGGGCGCAATCAGCCCCAGCATTTT.

This clonotype was found a few times. This rearrangement joins TRBV20-1 to TRBJ2-3; 13 positions agree with TRBD2. The V and J ends lost 3 bases and 0 bases, in that order; junction bases with no gene match: 15. CDR3 size: 20 residues. Germline lookup yields CDR1 DFQATT and CDR2 SNEGSKA (reference sequence). The CDR3: CSASTSGLAGVMWSTDTQYF. CDR3 nucleotide sequence: TGCAGTGCTAGCACCTCAGGACTAGCGGGAGTGATGTGGAGCACAGATACGCAGTATTTT.

The rearrangement uses TRBV7-8 and TRBJ2-4; either TRBD1 or TRBD2 may supply D (5 bases each). V was shortened by 3 bases and J by 1 base, with 16 bases between the two germline ends. This CDR3 comprises 17 residues. CDR1 is SGHVS, CDR2 FQNEAQ, per germline. CDR3 nucleotide sequence: TGTGCCAGCAGCTTTGGGGACCATAGAAGCGCCAAAAACATTCAGTACTTC. Its protein product is CASSFGDHRSAKNIQYF. The full variable domain, rest sourced from reference TRBV7-8 and TRBJ2-4, is GAGVSQSPRYKVAKRGQDVALRCDPISGHVSLFWYQQALGQGPEFLTYFQNEAQLDKSGLPSDRFFAERPEGSVSTLKIQRTQQEDSAVYLCASSFGDHRSAKNIQYFGAGTRLSVL.

This clonotype has only a few counts. The chain employs TRBV10-1 and TRBJ2-2; TRBD2 agrees at 7 bases. V was clipped by 4 bases and J by 1 base; unmatched bases: 9. Germline CDR1 and CDR2: WNHNN and SYGVQD (reference sequence). The CDR3 spans 17 residues. In DNA form, the CDR3 reads TGCGCCAGCAGTGCCACGGGGCTAGCGGAGAACACCGGGGAGCTGTTTTTT. It specifies CASSATGLAENTGELFF.

This clonotype has more than one count but fewer than ten. The V and J genes are TRBV25-1 and TRBJ1-1; the D is unclear. Germline V gene sequence: CDR1 MGHDK, CDR2 SYGVNS. Trimming shortened V by 2 bases and J by 1 base, and 5 bases separated the two germline ends. The CDR3 consists of 13 residues. The CDR3 region is CASSEAQNTEAFF. In DNA form, the CDR3 reads TGTGCCAGCAGTGAAGCCCAGAACACTGAAGCTTTCTTT.

This clonotype was counted between two and nine times. The chain uses TRBV12-3 or TRBV12-4 and TRBJ2-3; 7 bases are a match to TRBD1. The trim removed 8 bases at V and 5 bases at J, leaving 4 bases unmatched. This CDR3 is 12 amino acids long. For the CDR3, the DNA is TGTGCCAGCGGAAGGGGGCGAGATACGCAGTATTTT. Encoded protein: CASGRGRDTQYF.

By its share, this clonotype is medium-sized. The CDR3 nucleotides are TGCGCCAGCAGCCGGGGGCCCCAAGAGACCCAGTACTTC. Translated: CASSRGPQETQYF. V and J are TRBV5-1 and TRBJ2-5; D is tentatively TRBD1 or TRBD2 (6 bases each). Germline-derived CDR1 and CDR2 are SGHRS and YFSETQ. Trimming pared 4 bases from V and 1 base from J, leaving 8 bases between. This CDR3 has 13 residues.

The chain recombines TRBV5-1 with TRBJ2-2; 7 bases map to TRBD1. The V segment lost 0 bases and the J segment 6 bases; nucleotides outside the gene matches: 8. Germline CDR1 reads SGHRS; CDR2 reads YFSETQ. The length of the CDR3 is 16 residues. The CDR3: CASSLALSGTAGELFF. CDR3 DNA: TGCGCCAGCAGCTTGGCCCTTTCAGGGACAGCCGGGGAGCTGTTTTTT.

The chain links TRBV11-2 to TRBJ2-5; unclear D gene. CDR3 length: 14 amino acids. Germline V gives CDR1 SGHAT, CDR2 FQNNGV. V was cut by 0 bases and J by 5 bases, with 10 bases left in between. Written as DNA, the CDR3 is TGTGCCAGCAGCTTAGACAGGCTCGGTGAGACCCAGTACTTC. It is translated as CASSLDRLGETQYF.

This clonotype was picked up many times. The J gene is TRBJ1-1, the V gene TRBV5-1; the match to TRBD1 covers 8 bases. With V trimmed by 4 bases and J by 4 bases, 9 bases remained unmatched. The CDR3 consists of 15 residues. Germline V gene data show CDR1 as SGHRS and CDR2 as YFSETQ. CDR3 residues: CASSPGTGRSTEAFF. CDR3 bases: TGCGCCAGCAGCCCCGGGACAGGCAGGAGCACTGAAGCTTTCTTT.

This clonotype was seen only a few times. This chain uses TRBV20-1 with TRBJ1-2, with 10 bases fitting TRBD1. Trimming took 6 bases from V and 8 from J; bases not matched to a gene: 9. Germline CDR1 is DFQATT and CDR2 is SNEGSKA (reference sequence). This CDR3 is built from 13 residues. The CDR3 DNA follows: TGCAGTGCCTCGGACAGGGGGTCGGAGGGCTACACCTTC. Protein sequence: CSASDRGSEGYTF.

The rearrangement joins TRBV20-1 to TRBJ2-7; D may be TRBD2 (6 bases). Germline V lookup: CDR1 DFQATT, CDR2 SNEGSKA (reference sequence). This CDR3 comprises 13 residues. The CDR3 nucleotides are TGCAATCCGATCCGCCGGGAGAACGGCGAGCAGTACTTC. Amino acid sequence: CNPIRRENGEQYF.

This clonotype has at least ten counts. The chain recombines TRBV19 with TRBJ2-7; tentatively, D is TRBD2 (5 bases). The CDR3 length is 15 residues. V dropped 5 bases and J dropped 3 bases, with 17 bases sitting between them. The germline V gene has CDR1 LNHDA and CDR2 SQIVND (reference sequence). The CDR3 DNA follows: TGTGCCAGTAGTCCCGGGAATTTGGTTCACTACGAGCAGTACTTC. Protein product: CASSPGNLVHYEQYF.

This clonotype rates as medium-sized. J is TRBJ1-2 and V is TRBV25-1; D ambiguous. Trimming took off 4 bases at V and 4 bases at J, with 13 bases between the two ends. Per the germline V gene, CDR1 is MGHDK and CDR2 is SYGVNS. The CDR3 extends over 14 amino acids. The CDR3 region has the DNA TGTGCCAGCAGTGTATCTCCGGACCTCTATGGCTACACCTTC. Translated: CASSVSPDLYGYTF.

This clonotype was seen more than once but under ten times. V gene TRBV28 combines with J gene TRBJ2-7; 7 nucleotides line up with TRBD1. The length of the CDR3 is 15 residues. Per germline, CDR1 MDHEN and CDR2 SYDVKM. The trim removed 3 bases at V and 1 base at J, leaving 6 bases unmatched. CDR3 in DNA: TGTGCCAGCAGTTTCCAATCGACAGGGTCCTACGAGCAGTACTTC. Translating it yields CASSFQSTGSYEQYF.

The chain carries TRBV4-1 and TRBJ1-2, with 9 bases fitting TRBD1. Germline loops: CDR1 MGHRA, CDR2 YSYEKL. After removal of 4 bases from V and 8 bases from J, the junction contained 8 bases not matched to a gene. The CDR3 has 14 amino acids. The CDR3 protein is CASSPNRGRDGYTF. CDR3 sequence (DNA): TGCGCCAGCAGCCCGAACAGGGGGCGCGACGGCTACACCTTC.

This clonotype was recorded a few times. The chain links TRBV9 to TRBJ2-1, with 8 bases fitting TRBD1. The ends lost 0 bases at V and 5 bases at J; junction bases unmatched: 7. The CDR3 is made up of 16 amino acids. The germline gives CDR1 SGDLS, CDR2 YYNGEE. The CDR3: CASSVGLTGGHNEQFF. Written as DNA, the CDR3 is TGTGCCAGCAGCGTAGGATTAACAGGGGGACACAATGAGCAGTTCTTC.

The chain uses TRBV12-3 or TRBV12-4 and TRBJ2-7; D is ambiguous. V lost 3 bases, J lost 6 bases, and 6 bases lay in between. The CDR3 extends over 11 amino acids. The CDR3 here is CASSFGSEQYF. As DNA, the CDR3 is TGTGCCAGCAGTTTTGGAAGCGAGCAGTACTTC.

For this clonotype: One end of the junction fails to match germline, which may point to a read error. J is TRBJ1-3 and V is TRBV9, with no clear D. Per the germline V gene, CDR1 is SGDLS and CDR2 is YYNGEE. The CDR3 loop spans 11 amino acids. DNA for the CDR3: TGTGCCAGCAGCGTCGGAAACACCATACATTTT. Amino acids: CASSVGNTIHF.

This clonotype has a handful of counts. The J gene is TRBJ2-1, the V gene TRBV5-1; 15 bases are a match to TRBD2. Trimming at V came to 2 bases and at J to 4 bases, leaving 4 bases not matched to a gene. The CDR3 is made up of 17 amino acids. Germline CDR1 reads SGHRS; CDR2 reads YFSETQ. The CDR3 nucleotides are TGCGCCAGCAGCTTCGGACTAGCGGGAGGGGTGTACAATGAGCAGTTCTTC. This codes for CASSFGLAGGVYNEQFF.

This clonotype was seen repeatedly, ten times or more. V usage is TRBV12-5 and J usage is TRBJ2-7; 7 bases line up with TRBD1. The CDR3 covers 13 residues. J lost 2 bases, V lost 7 bases, and 5 bases had no gene match. The germline V gene encodes CDR1 LGHNT and CDR2 FRNRAP. CDR3 sequence: CASARDSPYEQYF. The CDR3 DNA is TGTGCTAGTGCCCGGGACAGTCCCTACGAGCAGTACTTC. The full variable domain, completed using reference TRBV12-5 and TRBJ2-7, is DARVTQTPRHKVTEMGQEVTMRCQPILGHNTVFWYRQTMMQGLELLAYFRNRAPLDDSGMPKDRFSAEMPDATLATLKIQPSEPRDSAVYFCASARDSPYEQYFGPGTRLTVT.

In its sample, this clonotype was seen many times. The V and J genes are TRBV20-1 and TRBJ2-5; no definite D call. The CDR3 consists of 10 residues. In germline, CDR1 is DFQATT, CDR2 SNEGSKA (reference sequence). Trimming shortened V by 8 bases and J by 2 bases, and 6 bases separated the two germline ends. Here the CDR3 DNA reads TGCAGTCAAGGGCAAGAGACCCAGTACTTC. It encodes CSQGQETQYF.

This chain links TRBV4-1 with TRBJ2-7, with 7 nucleotides matching TRBD2. This CDR3 region has 15 residues. Germline V gives CDR1 MGHRA, CDR2 YSYEKL. Losses at the gene ends were 6 bases for V and 5 bases for J; bases not matched to a gene: 13. CDR3 DNA sequence: TGCGCCAGCAGGTTGAGACTAGCCTCCGAGGACGAGCAGTACTTC. It encodes CASRLRLASEDEQYF.

This rearrangement joins TRBV6-5 to TRBJ1-1; D is unresolved. The CDR3 loop spans 15 amino acids. The V end was cut by 4 bases, the J end by 4 bases, with 16 bases between. CDR1 and CDR2 (germline): MNHEY, SVGAGI. The CDR3 loop is CASSSTWGDGTEAFF. The DNA of the CDR3 is TGTGCCAGCAGTTCAACATGGGGTGACGGCACTGAAGCTTTCTTT.

This clonotype occurred many times. The chain couples TRBV7-2 to TRBJ1-2; D is undetermined. The CDR3 spans 15 residues. Trimming shortened V by 4 bases and J by 8 bases, and 20 bases separated the two germline ends. The germline V gene encodes CDR1 SGHTA and CDR2 FQGNSA. Here the CDR3 reads CASSSYLTGSEGYTF. For the CDR3, the DNA is TGTGCCAGCAGCTCCTACCTCACGGGCAGTGAAGGCTACACCTTC.

This clonotype was found a few times. The chain is built from TRBV7-9 and TRBJ1-1; D unclear. The CDR3 is 13 amino acids. V gave up 8 bases and J gave up 0 bases, with 10 bases separating them. Looked up from germline, CDR1 is SEHNR and CDR2 is FQNEAQ (reference sequence). This CDR3 reads CASERDMNTEAFF. CDR3 nucleotide sequence: TGTGCCAGCGAGAGGGATATGAACACTGAAGCTTTCTTT.

This clonotype was recorded many times. The rearrangement links TRBV5-1 to TRBJ2-3; the D gene is possibly TRBD2 (5 bases). The CDR3 runs 15 residues. Germline V lookup: CDR1 SGHRS, CDR2 YFSETQ. The V gene lost 0 bases and the J gene lost 2 bases, with 10 bases spanning the gap. In DNA, the CDR3 is TGCGCCAGCAGCTTGGAAGGACTTACCACAGATACGCAGTATTTT. It codes for CASSLEGLTTDTQYF. Full variable domain (outside the CDR3, taken from reference TRBV5-1 and TRBJ2-3): KAGVTQTPRYLIKTRGQQVTLSCSPISGHRSVSWYQQTPGQGLQFLFEYFSETQRNKGNFPGRFSGRQFSNSRSEMNVSTLELGDSALYLCASSLEGLTTDTQYFGPGTRLTVL.

The gene calls are TRBV28 and TRBJ1-5, with D possibly matching TRBD1 (5 bases). Per the germline V gene, CDR1 is MDHEN and CDR2 is SYDVKM. The length of the CDR3 is 15 residues. Trimming stripped 7 bases from V and 8 bases from J, with 21 bases between. CDR3 residues: CASKPLRDVFKPQHF. In DNA form, the CDR3 reads TGTGCCAGCAAGCCATTACGGGACGTTTTTAAGCCCCAGCATTTT.